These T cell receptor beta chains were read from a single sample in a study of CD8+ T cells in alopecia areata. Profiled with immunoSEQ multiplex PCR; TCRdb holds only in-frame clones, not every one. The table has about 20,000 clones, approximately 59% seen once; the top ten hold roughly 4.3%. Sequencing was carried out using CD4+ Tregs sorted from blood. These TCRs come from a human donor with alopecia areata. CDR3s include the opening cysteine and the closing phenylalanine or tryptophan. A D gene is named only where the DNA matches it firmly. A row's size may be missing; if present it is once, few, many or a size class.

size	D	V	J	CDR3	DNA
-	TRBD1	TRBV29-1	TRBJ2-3	CSARTGAGDTQYF	TGCAGCGCCCGGACAGGGGCGGGGGATACGCAGTATTTT
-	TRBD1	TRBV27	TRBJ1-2	CASSLVGQRNYGYTF	TGTGCCAGCAGTTTAGTGGGACAGCGCAACTATGGCTACACCTTC
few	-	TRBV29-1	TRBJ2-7	CSVADRLPSYEQYF	TGCAGCGTTGCAGACAGGCTACCCTCCTACGAGCAGTACTTC
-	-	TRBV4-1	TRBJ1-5	CASSQAGTSIISGNQPQHF	TGCGCCAGCAGCCAAGCCGGGACATCAATCATATCAGGCAATCAGCCCCAGCATTTT
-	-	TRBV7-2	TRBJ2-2	CASSAWVATGELFF	TGTGCCAGCAGCGCATGGGTGGCCACCGGGGAGCTGTTTTTT
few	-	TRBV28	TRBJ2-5	CASSFVARETQYF	TGTGCCAGCAGTTTTGTAGCGCGAGAGACCCAGTACTTC
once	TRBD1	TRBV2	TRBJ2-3	CASTLGTGDTDTQYF	TGTGCCAGCACGCTCGGGACAGGGGACACAGATACGCAGTATTTT
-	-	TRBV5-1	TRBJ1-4	CASSADRRGEKLFF	TGCGCCAGCAGCGCCGACCGCCGCGGTGAAAAACTGTTTTTT
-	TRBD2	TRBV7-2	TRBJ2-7	CASSYHPPGLAGYSYEQYF	TGTGCCAGCAGCTACCATCCTCCGGGACTAGCGGGATACTCCTACGAGCAGTACTTC
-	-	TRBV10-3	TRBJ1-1	CASRGERRQTNTEAFF	TGTGCCTCCCGAGGTGAAAGAAGACAGACGAACACTGAAGCTTTCTTT
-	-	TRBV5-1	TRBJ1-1	CASSFASREGTEAFF	TGCGCCAGCAGCTTTGCAAGTCGGGAGGGCACTGAAGCTTTCTTT
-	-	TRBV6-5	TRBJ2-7	CASSYSKGYEQYF	TGTGCCAGCAGTTACTCGAAGGGTTACGAGCAGTACTTC
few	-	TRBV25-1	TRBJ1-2	CASTFRGTDGYTF	TGTGCCAGCACCTTTAGGGGAACGGACGGCTACACCTTC
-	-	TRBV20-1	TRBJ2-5	CSARKETQYF	TGCAGTGCTAGAAAAGAGACCCAGTACTTC
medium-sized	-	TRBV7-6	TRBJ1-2	CASSFPVGPNYGYTF	TGTGCCAGCAGCTTTCCGGTCGGTCCTAACTATGGCTACACCTTC